The 14 T cell receptor beta chains listed next were all sequenced from one sample in a study of regulatory T cells in long-lasting Graves disease. Building the TCR beta libraries relied on iRepertoire HTBI primers, and CDR3 regions underwent Arm-PCR. MiXCR was run by TCRdb on the multiplex PCR reads, yielding one entry per CDR3 protein. The data hold about 470,000 distinct CDR3 sequences, with about 15% observed a single time. Stated time point: newly diagnosed GD, antithyroid drugs for less than 3 months. Scientists built the TCR library using RNA that was extracted from PBMCs. In addition, the sample was reused for a study of T cells in Graves' hyperthyroidism and ophthalmopathy.

The input for sequencing was peripheral blood mononuclear cells (PBMCs), taken at new diagnosis, from a patient treated with antithyroid drugs. These receptors originate from a woman in her twenties or thirties with Graves disease.

This clonotype appeared a few times. The chain employs TRBV20-1 and TRBJ1-2; the match to TRBD1 covers 8 bases. The ends lost 5 bases at V and 8 bases at J; junction bases unmatched: 7. The CDR3 spans 12 residues. Germline V CDR1 and CDR2: DFQATT, SNEGSKA (reference sequence). Written as DNA, the CDR3 is TGCAGTGCTCTGACAGGGGAAGGAGGCTACACCTTC. Its translation is CSALTGEGGYTF.

This clonotype was counted at least ten times. This sequence joins TRBV20-1 and TRBJ2-3, with D perhaps TRBD2 (6 bases). The germline V gene has CDR1 DFQATT and CDR2 SNEGSKA (reference sequence). The V end lost 6 bases, the J end lost 5 bases, and 9 bases lay between the germline ends. CDR3 length: 11 residues. CDR3 protein: CSANGGDTQYF. In DNA form, the CDR3 reads TGCAGTGCAAACGGGGGAGATACGCAGTATTTT.

The table lists this clonotype with many counts. This chain links TRBV12-3 or TRBV12-4 with TRBJ2-5; a weak D match, TRBD2 (6 bases). This CDR3 region has 14 residues. V was cut by 5 bases and J by 4 bases, with 14 bases left in between. For the CDR3, the DNA is TGTGCCAGCAGTCCTACTGGGGGAGGAGAGACCCAGTACTTC. Its protein is CASSPTGGGETQYF.

This clonotype appeared many times. The chain has TRBV3-1 and TRBJ2-3; TRBD1 or TRBD2 may be the D gene (5 bases each). This CDR3 region has 16 residues. Germline loops: CDR1 LGHDT, CDR2 YNNKEL (reference sequence). V lost 4 bases to trimming and J lost 4 bases, with 18 bases between them. The CDR3 here is CASSPQSGTSSDTQYF. The CDR3 region has the DNA TGTGCCAGCAGCCCCCAGTCGGGGACCTCCTCAGATACGCAGTATTTT.

In its sample, this clonotype was seen a few times. The V call is TRBV19, the J call TRBJ2-7, with D possibly being TRBD1 or TRBD2 (5 bases each). Germline loops: CDR1 LNHDA, CDR2 SQIVND (reference sequence). The CDR3 is 14 residues long. The ends were cut back, 3 bases at V and 7 bases at J, with 16 bases in the middle. CDR3 loop: CASSIVGMGEEQYF. DNA for the CDR3: TGTGCCAGTAGTATCGTCGGAATGGGGGAAGAGCAGTACTTC.

This clonotype has at least ten counts. The chain joins TRBV6-5 to TRBJ1-1; 8 nucleotides align to TRBD1. Germline values: CDR1 MNHEY, CDR2 SVGAGI. V was clipped by 4 bases and J by 0 bases; unmatched bases: 4. There are 15 residues in the CDR3. CDR3 DNA sequence: TGTGCCAGCAGTTTTCGGACAGGGATGAACACTGAAGCTTTCTTT. Translation gives CASSFRTGMNTEAFF.

In this sample, this clonotype turned up many times. Germline is not matched at one junction end, which may reflect a read error. V is TRBV12-3 or TRBV12-4 and J is TRBJ1-1; maybe TRBD1 (5 bases). The CDR3 loop spans 13 amino acids. The CDR3 region has the DNA TGTGCCAGCAGCTTAGGGGCGAACACTGAAGCTTTCTTT. Translating it yields CASSLGANTEAFF.

This clonotype was seen at least ten times. The chain joins TRBV18 to TRBJ2-3, with D perhaps matching TRBD2 (6 bases). Trimming pared 4 bases from V and 5 bases from J, leaving 13 bases between. This CDR3 spans 14 amino acids. CDR1 is KGHSH and CDR2 is LQKENI in the germline V gene. The CDR3 sequence is CASSLHPGEDTQYF. The CDR3 DNA reads as TGTGCCAGCTCACTACACCCGGGGGAAGATACGCAGTATTTT.

This clonotype was counted only a few times. J is TRBJ2-3 and V is TRBV6-1; D perhaps matches TRBD1 (5 bases). CDR1 and CDR2 from the germline V gene are MNHNS and SASEGT. This CDR3 spans 13 amino acids. V was trimmed by 7 bases and J by 0 bases, leaving 8 bases between them. Written as DNA, the CDR3 is TGTGCCAGCACAGGGCGAAGCACAGATACGCAGTATTTT. Translated, it gives CASTGRSTDTQYF.

This clonotype was detected many times. The chain is built from TRBV3-1 and TRBJ1-1, with D possibly matching TRBD1 (5 bases). CDR3 length equals 16 residues. V was cut by 0 bases and J by 3 bases, with 14 bases left in between. Per germline, CDR1 LGHDT and CDR2 YNNKEL (reference sequence). Here the CDR3 reads CASSQDDGGRDTEAFF. CDR3 nucleotides: TGTGCCAGCAGCCAAGATGACGGGGGAAGGGACACTGAAGCTTTCTTT. The whole variable domain, remainder taken from reference TRBV3-1 and TRBJ1-1, is DTAVSQTPKYLVTQMGNDKSIKCEQNLGHDTMYWYKQDSKKFLKIMFSYNNKELIINETVPNRFSPKSPDKAHLNLHINSLELGDSAVYFCASSQDDGGRDTEAFFGQGTRLTVV.

This clonotype showed up many times. The rearrangement uses TRBV15 and TRBJ1-5, with unresolved D. The CDR3 contains 14 residues. V shed 4 bases and J shed 1 base, with 8 bases lying between them. CDR1 and CDR2 from the germline V gene are LNHNV and YYDKDF (reference sequence). As DNA, the CDR3 is TGTGCCACCAGCAAGACACAGAGCAATCAGCCCCAGCATTTT. Its protein is CATSKTQSNQPQHF. The entire variable domain, with the rest obtained from reference TRBV15 and TRBJ1-5, is as follows: DAMVIQNPRYQVTQFGKPVTLSCSQTLNHNVMYWYQQKSSQAPKLLFHYYDKDFNNEADTPDNFQSRRPNTSFCFLDIRSPGLGDTAMYLCATSKTQSNQPQHFGDGTRLSIL.

This rearrangement joins TRBV24-1 to TRBJ1-5; 9 bases map to TRBD1. The germline gives CDR1 KGHDR, CDR2 SFDVKD. The CDR3 sequence is 16 residues long. After removal of 4 bases from V and 3 bases from J, the junction contained 6 bases not matched to a gene. DNA for the CDR3: TGTGCCACCAGTGACTGGGGACAGGGCTTCAATCAGCCCCAGCATTTT. Protein sequence: CATSDWGQGFNQPQHF.

The CDR3 sequence: CATSGNFTGNEQFF. The CDR3 nucleotides read TGTGCCACCAGCGGAAATTTTACGGGCAATGAGCAGTTCTTC. The chain combines TRBV15 with TRBJ2-1; unclear D gene. This CDR3 contains 14 residues. The V and J ends lost 5 bases and 6 bases respectively, with 14 bases between them. Germline CDR1 and CDR2: LNHNV and YYDKDF (reference sequence).

J is TRBJ1-4 and V is TRBV12-3 or TRBV12-4; 7 bases are shared with TRBD1. The length of the CDR3 is 13 residues. V shed 10 bases, J shed 2 bases, and the junction held 4 bases outside the gene matches. The CDR3 loop is CATRGQTNEKLFF. For the CDR3, the DNA is TGTGCCACCCGGGGACAGACTAATGAAAAACTGTTTTTT.